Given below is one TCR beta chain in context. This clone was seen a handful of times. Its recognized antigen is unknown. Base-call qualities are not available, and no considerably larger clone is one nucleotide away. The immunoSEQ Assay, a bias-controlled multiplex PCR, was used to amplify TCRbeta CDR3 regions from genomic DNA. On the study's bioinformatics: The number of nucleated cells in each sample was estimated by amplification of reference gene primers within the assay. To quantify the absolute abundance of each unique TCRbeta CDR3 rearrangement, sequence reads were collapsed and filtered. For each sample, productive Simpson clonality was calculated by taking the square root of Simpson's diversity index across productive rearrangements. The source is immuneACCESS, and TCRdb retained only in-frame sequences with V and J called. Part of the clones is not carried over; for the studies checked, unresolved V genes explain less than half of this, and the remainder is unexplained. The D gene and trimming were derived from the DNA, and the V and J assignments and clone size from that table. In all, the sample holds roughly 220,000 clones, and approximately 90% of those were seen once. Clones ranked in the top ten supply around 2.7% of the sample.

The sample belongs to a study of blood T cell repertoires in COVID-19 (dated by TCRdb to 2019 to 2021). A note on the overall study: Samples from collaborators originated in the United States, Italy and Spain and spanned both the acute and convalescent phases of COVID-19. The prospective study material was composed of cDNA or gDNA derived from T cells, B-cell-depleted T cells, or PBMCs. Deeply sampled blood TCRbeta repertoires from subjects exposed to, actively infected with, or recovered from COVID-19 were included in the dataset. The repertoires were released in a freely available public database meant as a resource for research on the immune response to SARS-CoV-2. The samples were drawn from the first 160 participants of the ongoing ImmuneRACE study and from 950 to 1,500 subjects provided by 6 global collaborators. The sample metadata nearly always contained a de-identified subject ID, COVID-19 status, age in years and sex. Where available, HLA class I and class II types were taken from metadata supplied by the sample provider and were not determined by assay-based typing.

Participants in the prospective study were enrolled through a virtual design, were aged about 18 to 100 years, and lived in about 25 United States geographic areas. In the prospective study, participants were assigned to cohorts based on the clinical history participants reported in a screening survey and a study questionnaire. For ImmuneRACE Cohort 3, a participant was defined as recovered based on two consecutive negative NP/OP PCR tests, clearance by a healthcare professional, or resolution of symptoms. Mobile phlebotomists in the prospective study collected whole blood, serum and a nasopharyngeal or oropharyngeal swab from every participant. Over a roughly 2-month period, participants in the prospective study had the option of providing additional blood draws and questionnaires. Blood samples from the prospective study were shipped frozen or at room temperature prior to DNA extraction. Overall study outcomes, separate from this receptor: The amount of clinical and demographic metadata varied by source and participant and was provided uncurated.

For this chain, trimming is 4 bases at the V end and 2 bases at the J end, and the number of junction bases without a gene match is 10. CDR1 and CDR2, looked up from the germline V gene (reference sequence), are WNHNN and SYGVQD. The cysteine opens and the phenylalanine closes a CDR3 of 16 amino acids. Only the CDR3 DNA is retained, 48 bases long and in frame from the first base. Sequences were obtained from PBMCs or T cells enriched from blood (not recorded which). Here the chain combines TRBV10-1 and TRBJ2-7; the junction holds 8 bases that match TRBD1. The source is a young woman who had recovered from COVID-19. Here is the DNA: TGCGCCAGCAGTGGGACTGGGACAGGTTTCACCTACGAGCAGTACTTC. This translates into CASSGTGTGFTYEQYF.